This T cell receptor (beta chain) was observed in a study of human T cells and chemical hapten exposure (dated by TCRdb to the early 2020s). Regarding the research as a whole: For sensitization, 2% DPC in acetone was applied to a roughly 2 cm by roughly 2 cm area of upper inner arm skin. Throughout the study period of roughly 24 weeks, patients also received therapeutic DPC doses to the scalp every week. Patch testing was done on the upper back using Finn chambers containing 0.01% DPC, and results were scored after 6 days according to International Contact Dermatitis Research Group standards. Alopecia areata with under or over 50% scalp involvement, alopecia totalis and alopecia universalis were represented in the patient cohort, which was mostly female. Libraries were combined into a pool for sequencing, and differences in TCR yield between samples came mainly from small differences in library volumes within the pool. In alopecia patients, the study followed how the peripheral blood TCR repertoire changed in vivo over primary and secondary sensitization to diphenylcyclopropenone (DPC), a hapten. Blood was sampled from patients pre-sensitization (week 0) and at 2, 6 and about 24 weeks after DPC sensitization. For TCR sequencing, blood came from about 28 alopecia patients at anywhere from one to four time points (pre-sensitization, 2, 6 and 24 weeks).

Notes on this clonotype: This clone's antigen is unknown. No base qualities exist here, and no much larger clone lies one base off it.

Reading the label with the study, this specimen's time point is: patch test 1, 2 weeks after DPC sensitization. Per the publication, the treatment or condition label means: therapeutic diphenylcyclopropenone sensitization with weekly scalp DPC. At every patch-test visit, the blood draw took place before the patch test was put on. Patients were considered eligible if aged 18 to 70, diagnosed with alopecia and deemed suitable for DPC therapy, and patients were excluded if pregnant. Total RNA was extracted from unfractionated whole blood collected in Tempus Blood RNA tubes. Preparation of the library involved RACE. For sequencing, a NextSeq 500 was employed. During library preparation, unique molecular identifiers were attached to individual cDNA molecules so that TCRs could be counted quantitatively and reproducibly. From each blood RNA sample, both TCR alpha and TCR beta chains were sequenced. In the original analysis: The median number of TCRs per sample was roughly 98,000, ranging from about 20,000 to 700,000. V, J and CDR3 annotation of the TCR reads was carried out using the Decombinator software suite. To make PS versus PT1 abundance plots, every sample was subsampled to the same number of TCRs (28,000). Expanded TCRs were defined as absent before sensitization and observed at least eight times at the 2-week time point. Clones were called with MiXCR by TCRdb after fastp trimmed the public reads at Q25, and only in-frame beta chains were retained. Each CDR3 protein gets just one entry, which takes the most common genes and DNA from the rows behind it. TCRdb, not the original authors, processed these V and J calls. The sample yields under 200,000 distinct CDR3 sequences; roughly 15% were counted once. Together, the top ten hold 1.5% to 2% of the sample.

CDR1 and CDR2, per the germline V gene, are KGHSH and LQKENI. Clipping removes 5 bases from V and 5 bases from J, with 5 as the unmatched junction base count. Its CDR3 holds 14 amino acids, cysteine through phenylalanine. The sequence is cut down to CDR3 DNA, 42 bases in frame from base 1. On the study overall, not on this receptor specifically: Repeated subsampling changed both the strength of the expansion versus patch-test correlation and the threshold at which the correlation became significant. Compared with pre-sensitization or healthy control sets, expanded TCRs formed significantly more large CDR3 similarity clusters, which is consistent with antigen-driven responses. Patch test score was positively correlated with the number of PT1 expanded TCRs, with significance at thresholds 8, 16 and 32 but not at 4. DPC sensitization did not change how many TCRs were above 1 in 1000 frequency, and no evidence was found of alterations in global repertoire structure. Alopecia, a presumed autoimmune disease, was present in all patients, so the immune response of the patients might differ from that of healthy individuals.

The origin of this receptor is a woman aged 30 to 39 with alopecia areata. Some clones in this sample may be carry-over from other donors' samples. The V and J genes are TRBV18 and TRBJ2-3, with TRBD1 matching 9 junction bases. This specimen was whole blood, taken in connection with sensitization to the hapten diphenylcyclopropenone (DPC). The sequenced DNA is TGTGCCAGCTCAACACAGGGGGCAAGAGATACGCAGTATTTT. This yields the protein CASSTQGARDTQYF.